This T cell receptor (beta chain) originates from a study of T-cell memory formation after mild COVID-19. Study results and limitations: That cross-reactive memory joined was suggested by some responding clones appearing in pre-infection memory.

This clonotype occurred many times. Its matching antigen is unknown. V lost 2 bases to trimming and J lost 3 bases, with 8 bases between them. The length of the CDR3 is 14 residues. Germline V gives CDR1 SGHTA, CDR2 FQGNSA. TCRdb used MiXCR to reprocess the 5' RACE reads, holding one entry per CDR3 protein. This sample carries 100,000 to 150,000 distinct CDR3 sequences, roughly 6% of them seen once, and the ten largest clones take over 2%. Sequencing input: PBMCs or a T cell subset sorted from them (not recorded which). This clonotype was sampled from an adult woman who had mild COVID-19 (a few samples of this study predate the infection). Cell type and time point are not known. The chain employs TRBV7-2 and TRBJ1-3; D not resolved. This chain's CDR3 is CASSLLGYGNTIYF. The CDR3 DNA is TGTGCCAGCAGCTTATTGGGTTATGGAAACACCATATATTTT.